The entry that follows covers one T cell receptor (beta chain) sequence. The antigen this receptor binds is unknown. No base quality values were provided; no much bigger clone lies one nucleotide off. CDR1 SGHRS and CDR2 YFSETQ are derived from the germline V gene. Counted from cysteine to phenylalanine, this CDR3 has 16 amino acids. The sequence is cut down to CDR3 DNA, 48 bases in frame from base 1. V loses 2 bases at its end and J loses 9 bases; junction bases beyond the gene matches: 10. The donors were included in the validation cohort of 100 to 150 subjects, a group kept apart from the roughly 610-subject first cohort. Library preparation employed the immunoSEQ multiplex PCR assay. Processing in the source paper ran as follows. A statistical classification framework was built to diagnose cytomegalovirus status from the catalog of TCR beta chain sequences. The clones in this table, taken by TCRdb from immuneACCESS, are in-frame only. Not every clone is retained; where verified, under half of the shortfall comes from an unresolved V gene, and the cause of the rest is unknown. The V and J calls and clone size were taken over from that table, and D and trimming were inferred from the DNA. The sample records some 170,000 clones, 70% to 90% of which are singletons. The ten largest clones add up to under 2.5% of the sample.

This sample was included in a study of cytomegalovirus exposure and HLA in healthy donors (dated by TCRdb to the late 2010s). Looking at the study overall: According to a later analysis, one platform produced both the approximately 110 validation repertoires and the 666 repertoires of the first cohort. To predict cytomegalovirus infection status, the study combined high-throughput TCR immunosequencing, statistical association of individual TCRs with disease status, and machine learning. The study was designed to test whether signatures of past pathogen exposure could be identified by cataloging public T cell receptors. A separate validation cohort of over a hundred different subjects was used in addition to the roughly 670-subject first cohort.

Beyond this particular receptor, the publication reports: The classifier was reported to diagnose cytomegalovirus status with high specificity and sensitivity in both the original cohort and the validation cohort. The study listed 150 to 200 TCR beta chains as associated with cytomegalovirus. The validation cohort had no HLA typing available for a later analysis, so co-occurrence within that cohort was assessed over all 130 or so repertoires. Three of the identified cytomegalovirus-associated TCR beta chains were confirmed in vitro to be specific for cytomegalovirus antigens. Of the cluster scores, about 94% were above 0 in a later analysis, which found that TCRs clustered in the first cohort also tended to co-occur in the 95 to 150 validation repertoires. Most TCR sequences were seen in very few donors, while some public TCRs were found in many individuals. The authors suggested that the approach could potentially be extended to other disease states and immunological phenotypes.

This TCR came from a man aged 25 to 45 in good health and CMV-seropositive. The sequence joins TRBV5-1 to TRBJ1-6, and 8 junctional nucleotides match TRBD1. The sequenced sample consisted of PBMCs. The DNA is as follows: TGCGCCAGCAGCTTAACAGGGGGTGTCGAGGCTTCACCCCTCCACTTT. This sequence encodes CASSLTGGVEASPLHF.